The 25 T cell receptor beta chains given below trace back to one sample, sequenced in a study of cytomegalovirus exposure and HLA in healthy donors. Primers for the PCR totalled 60 Vbeta and 13 Jbeta. TCRdb's table, derived via immunoSEQ multiplex PCR, lists solely in-frame clones and lacks some. The sample contains just over 150,000 clones, 84% of which appear only once. The specimen was PBMCs. The receptors originated from a man in his fifties in good health and CMV-seropositive.

V is TRBV14 and J is TRBJ2-3; 14 bases are shared with TRBD2. Germline V gene data show CDR1 as SGHDN and CDR2 as FVKESK. Trimming removed 4 bases from V and 4 bases from J; junction bases left unmatched: 1. The CDR3 has 15 amino acids. CDR3 protein: CASSRTSGGPDTQYF. The DNA for the CDR3 is TGTGCCAGCAGCCGGACTAGCGGGGGGCCAGATACGCAGTATTTT.

J is TRBJ2-3 and V is TRBV5-1, with 9 bases lining up with TRBD1. The CDR3 sequence is 16 residues long. The germline gives CDR1 SGHRS, CDR2 YFSETQ. V was clipped by 0 bases and J by 1 base; unmatched bases: 3. CDR3 bases: TGCGCCAGCAGCTTGGACAGGGGGCCGGGCACAGATACGCAGTATTTT. This encodes CASSLDRGPGTDTQYF.

This chain connects TRBV5-8 to TRBJ2-3; 8 bases fit TRBD1. Germline CDR1 reads SGHTS; CDR2 reads YDEGEE. The CDR3 length is 15 residues. The trim removed 0 bases at V and 3 bases at J, leaving 3 bases unmatched. The CDR3 DNA reads TGTGCCAGCAGCTTGGGACAGGGGAAAACAGATACGCAGTATTTT. Its translation is CASSLGQGKTDTQYF.

The chain combines TRBV7-6 with TRBJ2-7, with D hard to call. V lost 2 bases, J lost 0 bases, and 8 bases lay in between. This CDR3 region has 14 residues. Germline CDR1 and CDR2: SGHVS and FNYEAQ. The CDR3 DNA is TGTGCCAGCAGCTTACTAGGCAGCTCCTACGAGCAGTACTTC. This codes for CASSLLGSSYEQYF.

Written as DNA, the CDR3 is TGTGCCAGCAGTTACCTCGGTTCGGGGGAGAGTAGGTACCAGTACTTC. It encodes CASSYLGSGESRYQYF. The chain uses TRBV6-5 and TRBJ2-5; tentatively, D is TRBD2 (6 bases). CDR1 and CDR2 from the germline V gene are MNHEY and SVGAGI. This CDR3 contains 16 residues. V lost 2 bases to trimming and J lost 10 bases, with 23 bases between them.

The chain links TRBV14 to TRBJ2-7; 16 bases fit TRBD2. The ends lost 3 bases at V and 4 bases at J; junction bases unmatched: 15. The CDR3 spans 20 residues. Germline CDR1 SGHDN, CDR2 FVKESK. CDR3 amino acids: CASSHLTGLAGGLLRYEQYV. CDR3 DNA sequence: TGTGCCAGCAGCCACTTGACGGGACTAGCGGGAGGGCTTTTAAGGTACGAGCAGTACGTC.

This chain connects TRBV7-8 to TRBJ1-1; 9 bases agree with TRBD1. The CDR3 loop spans 15 amino acids. Trimming took 4 bases from V and 4 from J; bases not matched to a gene: 7. Germline V gene data show CDR1 as SGHVS and CDR2 as FQNEAQ. In nucleotides, the CDR3 is TGTGCCAGCAGCTCCACAGGGGGCGCGAGCACTGAAGCTTTCTTT. It is translated as CASSSTGGASTEAFF. Drawing the rest from reference TRBV7-8 and TRBJ1-1, the complete variable domain is GAGVSQSPRYKVAKRGQDVALRCDPISGHVSLFWYQQALGQGPEFLTYFQNEAQLDKSGLPSDRFFAERPEGSVSTLKIQRTQQEDSAVYLCASSSTGGASTEAFFGQGTRLTVV.

This chain links TRBV19 with TRBJ2-1; 12 bases align to TRBD2. The CDR3 totals 14 residues. Per germline, CDR1 LNHDA and CDR2 SQIVND (reference sequence). J lost 6 bases, V lost 3 bases, and 0 bases had no gene match. The DNA for the CDR3 is TGTGCCAGTAGTATGACTAGCGGGGGCAATGAGCAGTTCTTC. Translating it yields CASSMTSGGNEQFF.

This rearrangement joins TRBV15 to TRBJ2-2, with 9 bases matching TRBD2. Trimming cost V 1 base and J 2 bases; bases outside gene matches: 2. CDR1 is LNHNV and CDR2 is YYDKDF in the germline V gene (reference sequence). CDR3 length: 16 residues. The CDR3 DNA is TGTGCCACCAGCAGAGGAGCGGGGGGCAACACCGGGGAGCTGTTTTTT. Amino acid sequence: CATSRGAGGNTGELFF.

This chain connects TRBV10-3 to TRBJ2-3; TRBD2 matches 12 bases. Germline CDR1 reads ENHRY; CDR2 reads SYGVKD. V lost 4 bases and J lost 3; bases outside the gene matches: 5. CDR3 length: 16 amino acids. CDR3 sequence (DNA): TGTGCCATCAGTGGGGGACTAGCGGGCAAAACAGATACGCAGTATTTT. Its translation is CAISGGLAGKTDTQYF.

The chain has TRBV14 and TRBJ1-1; TRBD1 matches at 12 bases. Trimming removed 0 bases from V and 1 base from J; junction bases left unmatched: 9. The CDR3 loop spans 19 amino acids. CDR1 and CDR2 from the germline V gene are SGHDN and FVKESK. CDR3 amino acids: CASSQDQRDRGPGNTEAFF. The CDR3 region has the DNA TGTGCCAGCAGCCAAGATCAGAGGGACAGGGGGCCTGGGAACACTGAAGCTTTCTTT.

The CDR3 loop reads CASSVSRQALYGYTF. CDR3 nucleotide sequence: TGTGCCAGCAGCGTCAGCAGACAGGCCCTCTATGGCTACACCTTC. The J gene is TRBJ1-2, the V gene TRBV7-8; tentatively, D is TRBD1 (6 bases). CDR1 SGHVS and CDR2 FQNEAQ come from the germline V gene. There are 15 residues in the CDR3. Deletions cut 5 bases from V and 4 bases from J, with 17 bases between.

The genes are TRBV7-9 and TRBJ1-2; D gene ambiguous. The CDR3 totals 12 residues. Trimming pared 8 bases from V and 8 bases from J, leaving 15 bases between. CDR1 and CDR2 from the germline V gene are SEHNR and FQNEAQ (reference sequence). The CDR3 nucleotides are TGTGCCAGCCTAGGTCCGGGTAGCGGCTACACCTTC. As protein: CASLGPGSGYTF. The variable domain in full, with the rest retrieved from reference TRBV7-9 and TRBJ1-2, is DTGVSQNPRHKITKRGQNVTFRCDPISEHNRLYWYRQTLGQGPEFLTYFQNEAQLEKSRLLSDRFSAERPKGSFSTLEIQRTEQGDSAMYLCASLGPGSGYTFGSGTRLTVV.

This chain uses TRBV4-1 with TRBJ2-5; maybe TRBD2 (6 bases). The CDR3 extends over 16 amino acids. The germline V and J ends were trimmed by 0 bases and 3 bases, with 14 bases remaining between them. CDR1 is MGHRA, CDR2 YSYEKL, per germline. The DNA of the CDR3 is TGCGCCAGCAGCCAAGAACCAACCCGGGGGAAAGAGACCCAGTACTTC. The encoded protein is CASSQEPTRGKETQYF.

This clone came up a few times. This rearrangement joins TRBV7-9 to TRBJ1-3, with D hard to call. The V end was cut by 5 bases, the J end by 2 bases, with 7 bases between. CDR3 length: 13 residues. Germline V gene sequence: CDR1 SEHNR, CDR2 FQNEAQ (reference sequence). DNA for the CDR3: TGTGCCAGCAGCCCACCGGCTGGAAACACCATATATTTT. Its protein is CASSPPAGNTIYF.

This clone was found a few times. The chain has TRBV4-1 and TRBJ1-1, with 8 bases identical to TRBD1. Germline V lookup: CDR1 MGHRA, CDR2 YSYEKL. Unmatched junction bases numbered 6, after V lost 1 base and J lost 5 bases. This CDR3 is 15 amino acids long. CDR3 residues: CASSQGGQGGTEAFF. For the CDR3, the DNA is TGCGCCAGCAGCCAAGGTGGACAGGGCGGAACTGAAGCTTTCTTT.

The chain joins TRBV7-2 to TRBJ2-1; 9 bases agree with TRBD2. The germline V gene encodes CDR1 SGHTA and CDR2 FQGNSA. CDR3 length: 16 amino acids. V lost 5 bases, J lost 0 bases, and 5 bases stayed unmatched. The CDR3 nucleotides read TGTGCCAGCAGCATGGCTAGCGGGAACTCCTACAATGAGCAGTTCTTC. This translates into CASSMASGNSYNEQFF.

The V call is TRBV5-1, the J call TRBJ2-5; 9 bases fit TRBD1. This CDR3 comprises 14 residues. J was trimmed by 5 bases and V by 3 bases; bases with no gene match: 5. Per the germline V gene, CDR1 is SGHRS and CDR2 is YFSETQ. The CDR3, as DNA: TGCGCCAGCAGCTACTACAGGGGGCCGGAGACCCAGTACTTC. Protein product: CASSYYRGPETQYF.

The rearrangement uses TRBV29-1 and TRBJ2-5; D call uncertain. Germline-derived CDR1 and CDR2 are SQVTM and ANQGSEA. The CDR3 is made up of 13 amino acids. V was trimmed by 6 bases and J by 4 bases, leaving 15 bases between them. The CDR3: CSVQVVLGETQYF. CDR3 DNA: TGCAGCGTCCAGGTGGTCTTAGGAGAGACCCAGTACTTC.

The rearrangement links TRBV9 to TRBJ2-2, with D tentatively TRBD1 (5 bases). V was trimmed by 6 bases and J by 0 bases, leaving 9 bases between them. Germline V gene lookup returns CDR1 SGDLS and CDR2 YYNGEE. This CDR3 has 14 residues. CDR3: CASTQGPNTGELFF. CDR3 nucleotides: TGTGCCAGCACCCAGGGCCCGAACACCGGGGAGCTGTTTTTT.

This clone was counted once. V usage is TRBV9 and J usage is TRBJ2-3; D uncertain. Trimming removed 4 bases from V and 6 bases from J, with 9 bases in between. This CDR3 contains 12 residues. Looked up from germline, CDR1 is SGDLS and CDR2 is YYNGEE. The CDR3, as DNA: TGTGCCAGCAGCTCCCACTCGGATACGCAGTATTTT. Amino acid sequence: CASSSHSDTQYF.

This clone has just a few counts. The chain employs TRBV7-8 and TRBJ1-1, with 9 bases identical to TRBD1. The CDR3 covers 15 residues. Germline V gene sequence: CDR1 SGHVS, CDR2 FQNEAQ. Losses at the gene ends were 5 bases for V and 3 bases for J; bases not matched to a gene: 7. The chain's CDR3 is CASSTRGQGYTEAFF. The DNA for the CDR3 is TGTGCCAGCAGCACCCGGGGACAGGGTTACACTGAAGCTTTCTTT.

The gene calls are TRBV7-9 and TRBJ2-2; D is uncertain. Germline CDR1 and CDR2: SEHNR and FQNEAQ (reference sequence). The CDR3 totals 14 residues. Deletions cut 0 bases from V and 6 bases from J, with 8 bases between. The CDR3 DNA reads as TGTGCCAGCAGCTTAGCGTTTAAGCCCGGGGAGCTGTTTTTT. Residues: CASSLAFKPGELFF.

The chain combines TRBV11-2 with TRBJ2-5; maybe TRBD2 (5 bases). The CDR3 consists of 13 residues. Germline V gene sequence: CDR1 SGHAT, CDR2 FQNNGV. Trimming stripped 5 bases from V and 2 bases from J, with 9 bases between. The CDR3 sequence: CASSHREQETQYF. The CDR3 DNA reads as TGTGCCAGCAGCCACCGGGAACAAGAGACCCAGTACTTC.

This chain links TRBV7-8 with TRBJ1-2; 7 bases are shared with TRBD1. The CDR3 sequence is 14 residues long. V trimming: 2 bases; J trimming: 5 bases; junction bases outside the gene matches: 5. Germline lookup yields CDR1 SGHVS and CDR2 FQNEAQ. The CDR3 region is CASSLQGGEYGYTF. CDR3 coding DNA: TGTGCCAGCAGCTTACAGGGGGGAGAATATGGCTACACCTTC.